Shown below are 3 T cell receptor beta chains from a single sample sequenced in a study of glioma-infiltrating T cells after dendritic cell vaccination. Measured with immunoSEQ multiplex PCR; TCRdb has only the in-frame clones, and not every one. The sample consists of roughly 70,000 clones, roughly 82% of them appearing once. Here the sequenced sample was blood, taken before dendritic cell vaccination. All receptors come from a human donor with glioblastoma.

V gene TRBV5-1 combines with J gene TRBJ1-1; possible D gene TRBD1, 5 bases. The V gene lost 5 bases and the J gene lost 0 bases, with 14 bases spanning the gap. Germline-derived CDR1 and CDR2 are SGHRS and YFSETQ. This CDR3 has 15 residues. The CDR3 loop is CASRPLTTVNTEAFF. In DNA, the CDR3 is TGCGCCAGCAGGCCCCTGACGACAGTGAACACTGAAGCTTTCTTT.

This clone was counted only a few times. V usage is TRBV12-1 and J usage is TRBJ1-1. TRBV12-1 is annotated as a pseudogene. This CDR3 region has 15 residues. Here the CDR3 reads CASSSSGQAGSEAFF. Here the CDR3 DNA reads TGTGCCAGCAGCTCGTCCGGGCAGGCGGGGTCTGAAGCTTTCTTT.

The genes are TRBV7-8 and TRBJ1-2; TRBD1 aligns across 8 bases. Unmatched junction bases numbered 1, after V lost 2 bases and J lost 5 bases. Germline-derived CDR1 and CDR2 are SGHVS and FQNEAQ. This CDR3 is built from 13 residues. The CDR3 DNA reads as TGTGCCAGCAGCTTACAGGGGGCGTATGGCTACACCTTC. This encodes CASSLQGAYGYTF.